The rows below give T cell receptor beta chains drawn from one sample of a study of post-analysis software for immune sequencing data. One entry per CDR3 protein results from TCRdb running MiXCR on the PCR reads. The sample records around 400,000 distinct CDR3 sequences, approximately 38% being singletons. Sequenced input: blood. The source of these receptors is a girl aged 2-10 years with multiple sclerosis. Both conserved end residues are part of each CDR3. D genes are given only for firm matches. Only some rows state a clone size, as once, few, many or a class for expanded clones.

cdr3_nt cdr3_aa j_call d_call v_call clone_size cdr3_length
TGCAGTGCTAGAGCTTGGGAGACCCAGTACTTC CSARAWETQYF TRBJ2-5 NA TRBV20-1 NA 11
TGTGCCAGCAGCTCAACCGGGACAGGTCGCTATGGCTACACCTTC CASSSTGTGRYGYTF TRBJ1-2 TRBD1 TRBV7-9 NA 15
TGTGCCAGCAGTTTAGTCCCCGGGACAGGGGGGTACAATGAGCAGTTCTTC CASSLVPGTGGYNEQFF TRBJ2-1 TRBD1 TRBV27 NA 17
TGTGCCAGCAGCTTAAGGGACGGGGCGGACATTCAGTACTTC CASSLRDGADIQYF TRBJ2-4 NA TRBV7-9 few 14
TGTGCCAGCACCCAGGGGGGGATGAACACTGAAGCTTTCTTT CASTQGGMNTEAFF TRBJ1-1 TRBD1 TRBV6-5 once 14
TGCGCCAGCAGCCCGGACCTGCGGGGGGTCTCCTACAATGAGCAGTTCTTC CASSPDLRGVSYNEQFF TRBJ2-1 TRBD2 TRBV5-1 NA 17
TGTGCCAGCAGCCAATTGACAGGGACCTACAATGAGCAGTTCTTC CASSQLTGTYNEQFF TRBJ2-1 TRBD1 TRBV7-7 NA 15
TGTGCCAGCAGCCAATCAAGTCGGGTCTATGGCTACACCTTC CASSQSSRVYGYTF TRBJ1-2 NA TRBV3-1 NA 14
TGCGCCAGCAGCCAAGGAGTGACAGGGGGGCTCATTCAGTTCTTC CASSQGVTGGLIQFF TRBJ2-1 TRBD1 TRBV4-1 few 15
TGTGCCAGCTCACCACGGGAGACAGGGAAGAATGGCTACACCTTC CASSPRETGKNGYTF TRBJ1-2 TRBD1 TRBV18 NA 15
TGTGCCAGCAGTGATCTAGGGGGGTTAAGCTCCTACAATGAGCAGTTCTTC CASSDLGGLSSYNEQFF TRBJ2-1 NA TRBV25-1 NA 17
TGTGTCAGCACCGGGACAGGGAATCAAGAGACCCAGTACTTC CVSTGTGNQETQYF TRBJ2-5 TRBD1 TRBV7-2 NA 14
TGTGCCAGCAGTTTTCTTGGGGGTTTGAGCACTGAAGCTTTCTTT CASSFLGGLSTEAFF TRBJ1-1 NA TRBV12-3/TRBV12-4 NA 15
TGTGCCAGCAGCTATACAGGGAAGCAGTACTTC CASSYTGKQYF TRBJ2-4 NA TRBV28 few 11
TGTGCCAGCAGCTTAAGAGGGGGGCAGATGGCTAGTTGGTACGAGCAGTACTTC CASSLRGGQMASWYEQYF TRBJ2-7 NA TRBV7-6 few 18
TGTGCCAGCAGTTTAGAGGTTAGGGGGAACTATGGCTACACCTTC CASSLEVRGNYGYTF TRBJ1-2 NA TRBV28 few 15
TGTGCCAGCCTCCCGCAGTCTGGGGGGGAGACCCAGTACTTC CASLPQSGGETQYF TRBJ2-5 NA TRBV7-2 NA 14
TGCAGCGCTGCCGCCGTGATGAACACTGAAGCTTTCTTT CSAAAVMNTEAFF TRBJ1-1 NA TRBV29-1 once 13
TGTGCCAGCAGCGCGAGGGAGGGGAGCACAGATACGCAGTATTTT CASSAREGSTDTQYF TRBJ2-3 TRBD2 TRBV5-5 NA 15
TGTGCCAGCAGAAGACAGGGGATGGGCTTTGTTGTGGTGGGAGCTTTCTTT CASRRQGMGFVVVGAFF TRBJ1-1 TRBD1 TRBV6-1 NA 17
TGCGCCAGCAGCTTGGTATTGAGGGGCGATGAGCAGTTCTTC CASSLVLRGDEQFF TRBJ2-1 NA TRBV5-1 NA 14
TGCGCCAGCAGCTTGGCCGACAGATCCTACGAGCAGTACTTC CASSLADRSYEQYF TRBJ2-7 NA TRBV5-1 NA 14
TGCGCCAGCAGCCCACGGCCGAACACCGGGGAGCTGTTTTTT CASSPRPNTGELFF TRBJ2-2 NA TRBV5-1 NA 14
TGTGCCAGCAGCTTAGAGGGGGCAGCGGGAACCAGCGGAAAGTTCTTC CASSLEGAAGTSGKFF TRBJ2-1 NA TRBV7-2 NA 16
TGTGCCAGCAGTTACTCTTGGACAGGACCCTACGAGCAGTACTTC CASSYSWTGPYEQYF TRBJ2-7 TRBD1 TRBV6-5 few 15
TGTGCCAGCAGCGCTAGCGGGGGGGGCACAGATACGCAGTATTTT CASSASGGGTDTQYF TRBJ2-3 TRBD2 TRBV9 many 15
TGTGCCAGCACTTTAATGGCGGGAGTTAACTACGAGCAGTACTTC CASTLMAGVNYEQYF TRBJ2-7 TRBD2 TRBV12-3/TRBV12-4 NA 15
TGTGCCAGCAGCCACCCTAGCGGGAGAAATGAGCAGTTCTTC CASSHPSGRNEQFF TRBJ2-1 TRBD2 TRBV3-1 NA 14
TGTGCCAGCAGCGCGGTCAGGAATTCACCCCTCCACTTT CASSAVRNSPLHF TRBJ1-6 NA TRBV5-6 NA 13
TGTGCCAGCAGCCAGCGGGGGAGGGTCTACAATGAGCAGTACTTC CASSQRGRVYNEQYF TRBJ2-7 TRBD2 TRBV14 NA 15
TGTGCCAGCAGTTTAGGAGGGTGGGCGGGGGACAAAAACATTCAGTACTTC CASSLGGWAGDKNIQYF TRBJ2-4 TRBD2 TRBV28 NA 17
TGTGCCAGCAGTGACGGAGCGAAGAACTCCTACGAGCAGTACTTC CASSDGAKNSYEQYF TRBJ2-7 NA TRBV2 NA 15
TGTGCCAGCAGCTTTTCGCCGCGTGGCTACACCTTC CASSFSPRGYTF TRBJ1-2 NA TRBV11-2 NA 12